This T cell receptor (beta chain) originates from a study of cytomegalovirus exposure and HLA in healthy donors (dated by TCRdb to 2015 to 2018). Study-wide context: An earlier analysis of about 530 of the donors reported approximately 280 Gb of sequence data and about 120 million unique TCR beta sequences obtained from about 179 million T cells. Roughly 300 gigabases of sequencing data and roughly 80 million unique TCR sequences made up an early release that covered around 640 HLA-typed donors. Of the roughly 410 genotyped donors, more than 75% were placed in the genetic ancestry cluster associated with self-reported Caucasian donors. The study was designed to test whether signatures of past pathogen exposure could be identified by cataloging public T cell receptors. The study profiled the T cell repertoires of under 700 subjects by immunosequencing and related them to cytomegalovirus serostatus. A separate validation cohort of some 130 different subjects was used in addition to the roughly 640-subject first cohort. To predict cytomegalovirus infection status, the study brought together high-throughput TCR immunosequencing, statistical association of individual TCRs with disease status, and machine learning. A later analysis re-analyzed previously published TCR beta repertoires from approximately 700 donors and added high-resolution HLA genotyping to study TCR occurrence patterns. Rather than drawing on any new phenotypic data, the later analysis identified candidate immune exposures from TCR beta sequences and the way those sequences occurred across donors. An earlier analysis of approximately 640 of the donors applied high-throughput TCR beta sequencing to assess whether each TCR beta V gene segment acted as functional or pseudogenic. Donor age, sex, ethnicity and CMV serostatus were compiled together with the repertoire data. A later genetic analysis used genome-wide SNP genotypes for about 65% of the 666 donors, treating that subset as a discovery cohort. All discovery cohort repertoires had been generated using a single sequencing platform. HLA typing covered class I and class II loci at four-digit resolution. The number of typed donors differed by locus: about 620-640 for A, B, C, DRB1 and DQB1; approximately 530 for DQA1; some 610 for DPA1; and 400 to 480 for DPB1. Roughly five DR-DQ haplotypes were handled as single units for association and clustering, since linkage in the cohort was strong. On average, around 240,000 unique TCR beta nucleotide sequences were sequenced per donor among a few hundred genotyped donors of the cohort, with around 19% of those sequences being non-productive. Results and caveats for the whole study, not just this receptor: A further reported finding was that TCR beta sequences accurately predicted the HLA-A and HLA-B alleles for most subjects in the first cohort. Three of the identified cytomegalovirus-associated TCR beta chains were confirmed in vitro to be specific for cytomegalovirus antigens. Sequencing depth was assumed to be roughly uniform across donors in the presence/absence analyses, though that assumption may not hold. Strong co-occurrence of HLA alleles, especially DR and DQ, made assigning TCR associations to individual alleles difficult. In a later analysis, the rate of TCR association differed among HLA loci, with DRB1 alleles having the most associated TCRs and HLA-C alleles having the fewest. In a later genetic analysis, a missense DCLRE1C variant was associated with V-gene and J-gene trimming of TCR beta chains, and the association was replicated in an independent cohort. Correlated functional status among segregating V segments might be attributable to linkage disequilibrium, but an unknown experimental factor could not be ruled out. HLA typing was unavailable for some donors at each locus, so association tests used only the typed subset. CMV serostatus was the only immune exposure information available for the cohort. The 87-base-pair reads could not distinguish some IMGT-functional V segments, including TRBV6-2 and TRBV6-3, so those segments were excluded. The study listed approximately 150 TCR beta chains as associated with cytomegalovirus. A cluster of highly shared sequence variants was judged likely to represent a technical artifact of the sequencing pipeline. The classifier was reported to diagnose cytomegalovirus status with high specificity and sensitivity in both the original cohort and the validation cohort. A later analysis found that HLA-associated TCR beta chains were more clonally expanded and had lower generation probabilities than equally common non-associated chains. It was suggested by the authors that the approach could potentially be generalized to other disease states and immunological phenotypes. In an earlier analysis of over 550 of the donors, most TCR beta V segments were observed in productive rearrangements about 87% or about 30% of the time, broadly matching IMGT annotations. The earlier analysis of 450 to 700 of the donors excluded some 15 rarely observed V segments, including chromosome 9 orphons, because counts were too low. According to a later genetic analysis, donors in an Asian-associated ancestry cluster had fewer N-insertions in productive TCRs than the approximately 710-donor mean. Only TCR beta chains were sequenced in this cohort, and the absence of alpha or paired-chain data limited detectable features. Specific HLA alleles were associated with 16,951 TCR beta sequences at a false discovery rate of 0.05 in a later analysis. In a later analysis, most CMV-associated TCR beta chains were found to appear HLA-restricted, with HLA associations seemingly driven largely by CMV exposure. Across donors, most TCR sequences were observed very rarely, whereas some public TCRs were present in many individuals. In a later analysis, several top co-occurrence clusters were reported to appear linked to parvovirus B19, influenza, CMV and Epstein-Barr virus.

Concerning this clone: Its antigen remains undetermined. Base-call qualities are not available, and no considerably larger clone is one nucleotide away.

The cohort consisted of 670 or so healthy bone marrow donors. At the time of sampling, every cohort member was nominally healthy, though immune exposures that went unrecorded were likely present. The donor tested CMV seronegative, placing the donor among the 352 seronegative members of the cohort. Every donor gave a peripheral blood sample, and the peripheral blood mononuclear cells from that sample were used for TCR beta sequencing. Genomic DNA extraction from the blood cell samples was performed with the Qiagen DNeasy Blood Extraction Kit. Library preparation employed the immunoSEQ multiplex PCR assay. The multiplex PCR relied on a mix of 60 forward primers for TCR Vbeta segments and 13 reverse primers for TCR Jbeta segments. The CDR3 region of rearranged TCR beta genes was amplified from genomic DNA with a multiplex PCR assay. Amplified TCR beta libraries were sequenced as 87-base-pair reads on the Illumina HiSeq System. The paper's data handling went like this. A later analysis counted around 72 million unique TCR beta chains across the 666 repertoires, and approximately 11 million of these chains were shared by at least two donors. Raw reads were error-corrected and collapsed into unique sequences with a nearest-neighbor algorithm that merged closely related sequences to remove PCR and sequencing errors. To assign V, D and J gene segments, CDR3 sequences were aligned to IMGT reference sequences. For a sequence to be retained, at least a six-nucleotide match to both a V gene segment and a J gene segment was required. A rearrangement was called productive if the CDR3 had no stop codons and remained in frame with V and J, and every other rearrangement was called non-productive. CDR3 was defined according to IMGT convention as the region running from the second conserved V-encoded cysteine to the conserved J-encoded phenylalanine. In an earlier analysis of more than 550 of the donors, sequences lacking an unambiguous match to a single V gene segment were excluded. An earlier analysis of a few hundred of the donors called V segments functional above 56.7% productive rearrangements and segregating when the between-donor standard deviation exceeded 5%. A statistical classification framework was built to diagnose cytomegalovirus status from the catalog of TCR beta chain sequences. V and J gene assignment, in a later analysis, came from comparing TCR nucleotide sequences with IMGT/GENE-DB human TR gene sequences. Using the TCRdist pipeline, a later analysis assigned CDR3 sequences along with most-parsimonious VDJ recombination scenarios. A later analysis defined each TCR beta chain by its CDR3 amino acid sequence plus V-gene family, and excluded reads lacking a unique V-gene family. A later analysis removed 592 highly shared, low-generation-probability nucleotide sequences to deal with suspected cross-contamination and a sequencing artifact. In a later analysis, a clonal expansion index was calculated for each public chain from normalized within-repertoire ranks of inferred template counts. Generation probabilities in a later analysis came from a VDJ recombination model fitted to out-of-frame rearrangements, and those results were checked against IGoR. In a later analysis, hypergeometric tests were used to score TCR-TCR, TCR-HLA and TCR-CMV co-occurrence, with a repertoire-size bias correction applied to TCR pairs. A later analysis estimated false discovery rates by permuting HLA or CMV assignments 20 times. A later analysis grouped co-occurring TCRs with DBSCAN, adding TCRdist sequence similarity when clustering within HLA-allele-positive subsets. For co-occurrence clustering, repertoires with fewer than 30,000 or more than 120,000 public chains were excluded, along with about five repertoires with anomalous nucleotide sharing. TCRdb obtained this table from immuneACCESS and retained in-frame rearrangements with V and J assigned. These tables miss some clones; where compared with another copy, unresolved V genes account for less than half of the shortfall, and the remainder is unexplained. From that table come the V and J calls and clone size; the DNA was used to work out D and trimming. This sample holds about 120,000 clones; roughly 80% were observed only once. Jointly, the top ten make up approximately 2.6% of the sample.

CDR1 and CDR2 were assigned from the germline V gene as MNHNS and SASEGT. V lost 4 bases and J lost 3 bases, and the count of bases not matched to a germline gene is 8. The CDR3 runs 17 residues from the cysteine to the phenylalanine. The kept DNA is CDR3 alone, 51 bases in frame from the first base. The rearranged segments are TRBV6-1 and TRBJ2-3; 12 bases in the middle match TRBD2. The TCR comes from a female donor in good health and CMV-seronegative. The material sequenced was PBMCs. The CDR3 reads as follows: CASSAPSGGAVTDTQYF. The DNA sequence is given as TGTGCCAGCAGTGCCCCTAGCGGGGGGGCTGTGACAGATACGCAGTATTTT.